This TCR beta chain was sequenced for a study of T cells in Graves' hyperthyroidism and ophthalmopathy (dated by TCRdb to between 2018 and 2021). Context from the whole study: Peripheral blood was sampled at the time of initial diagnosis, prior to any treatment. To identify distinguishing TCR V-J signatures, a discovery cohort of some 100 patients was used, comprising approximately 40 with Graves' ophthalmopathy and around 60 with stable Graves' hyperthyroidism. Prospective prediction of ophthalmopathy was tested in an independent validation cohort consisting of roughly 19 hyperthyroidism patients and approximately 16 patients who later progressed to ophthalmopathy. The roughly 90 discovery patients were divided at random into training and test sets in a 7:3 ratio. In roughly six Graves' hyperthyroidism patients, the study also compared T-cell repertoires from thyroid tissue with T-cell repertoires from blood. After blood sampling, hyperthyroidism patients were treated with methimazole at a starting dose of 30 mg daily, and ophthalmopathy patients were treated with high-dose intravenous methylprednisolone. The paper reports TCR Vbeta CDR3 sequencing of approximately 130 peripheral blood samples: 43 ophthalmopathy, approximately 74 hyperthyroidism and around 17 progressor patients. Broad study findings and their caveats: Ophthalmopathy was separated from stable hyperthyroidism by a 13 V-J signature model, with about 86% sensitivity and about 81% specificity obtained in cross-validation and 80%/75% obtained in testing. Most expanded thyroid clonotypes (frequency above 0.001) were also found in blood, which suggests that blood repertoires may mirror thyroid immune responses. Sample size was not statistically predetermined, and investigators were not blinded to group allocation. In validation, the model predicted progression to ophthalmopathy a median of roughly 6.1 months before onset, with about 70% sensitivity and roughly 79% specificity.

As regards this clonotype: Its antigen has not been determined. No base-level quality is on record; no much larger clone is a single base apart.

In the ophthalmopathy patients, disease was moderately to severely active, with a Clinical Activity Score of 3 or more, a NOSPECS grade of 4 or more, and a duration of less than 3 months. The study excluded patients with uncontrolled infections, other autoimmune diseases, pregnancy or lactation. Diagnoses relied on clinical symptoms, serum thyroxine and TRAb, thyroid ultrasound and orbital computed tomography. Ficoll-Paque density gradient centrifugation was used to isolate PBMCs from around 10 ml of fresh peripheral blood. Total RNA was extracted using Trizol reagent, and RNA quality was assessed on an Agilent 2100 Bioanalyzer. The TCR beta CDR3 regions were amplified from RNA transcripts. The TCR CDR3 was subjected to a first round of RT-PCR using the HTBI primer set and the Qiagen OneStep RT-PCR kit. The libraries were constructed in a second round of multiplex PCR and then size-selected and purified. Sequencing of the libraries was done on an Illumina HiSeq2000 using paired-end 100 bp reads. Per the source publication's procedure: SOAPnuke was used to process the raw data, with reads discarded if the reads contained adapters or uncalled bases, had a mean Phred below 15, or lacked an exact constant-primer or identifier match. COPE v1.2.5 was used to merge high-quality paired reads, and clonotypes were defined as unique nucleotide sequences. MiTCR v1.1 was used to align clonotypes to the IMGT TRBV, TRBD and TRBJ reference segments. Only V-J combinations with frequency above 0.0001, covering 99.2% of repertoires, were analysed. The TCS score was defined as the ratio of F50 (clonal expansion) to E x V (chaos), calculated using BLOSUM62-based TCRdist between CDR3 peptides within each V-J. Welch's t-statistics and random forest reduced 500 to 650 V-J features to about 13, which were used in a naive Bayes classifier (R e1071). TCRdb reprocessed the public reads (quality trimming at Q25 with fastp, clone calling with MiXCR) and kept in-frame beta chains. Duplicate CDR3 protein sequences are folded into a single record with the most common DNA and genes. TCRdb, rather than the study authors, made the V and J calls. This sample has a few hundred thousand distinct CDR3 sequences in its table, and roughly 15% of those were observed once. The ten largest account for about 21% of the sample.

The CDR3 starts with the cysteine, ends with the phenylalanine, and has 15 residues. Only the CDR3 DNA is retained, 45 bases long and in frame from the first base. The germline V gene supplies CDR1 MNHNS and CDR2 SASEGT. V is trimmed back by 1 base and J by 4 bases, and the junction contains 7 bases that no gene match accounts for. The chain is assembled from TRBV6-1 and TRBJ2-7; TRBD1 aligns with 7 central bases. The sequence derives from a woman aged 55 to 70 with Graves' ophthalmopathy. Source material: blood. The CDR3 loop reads CASSEDEDRPYEQYF. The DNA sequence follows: TGTGCCAGCAGTGAAGATGAGGACAGGCCTTACGAGCAGTACTTC.